Listed here are 7 T cell receptor beta chains from one sample, sequenced in a study of OX40 agonist ivuxolimab in advanced cancers. Here immunoSEQ multiplex PCR was the method, and the copy in TCRdb shows in-frame clones only, minus some. In the table there are roughly 67,000 clones, approximately 80% of which are singletons. The specimen comprised CD4+ or CD8+ T cells sorted from blood, sampled in a trial of the OX40 agonist ivuxolimab. The receptors originated from an adult with an advanced solid tumor such as melanoma, head and neck, liver or kidney cancer.

V and J are TRBV28 and TRBJ2-7; D possibly corresponds to TRBD1 (6 bases). The CDR3 is 14 amino acids. Trimming removed 3 bases at V and 4 bases at J, with 13 bases between. The germline CDR1 and CDR2 sequences are MDHEN and SYDVKM. This CDR3 is CASSFLGDIYEQYF. The CDR3 DNA is TGTGCCAGCAGTTTCCTCGGGGACATTTACGAGCAGTACTTC.

The gene calls are TRBV30 and TRBJ2-3; the D is unclear. CDR3 length: 13 residues. Trimming removed 2 bases from V and 4 bases from J, with 10 bases in between. Germline V CDR1 and CDR2: GTSNPN, SVGIG (reference sequence). The CDR3 reads CAWSFMVADTQYF. In DNA form, the CDR3 reads TGTGCCTGGAGTTTCATGGTTGCAGATACGCAGTATTTT.

This clone was seen once. V gene TRBV18 combines with J gene TRBJ2-2, with D possibly being TRBD2 (5 bases). Germline V lookup: CDR1 KGHSH, CDR2 LQKENI. Trimming removed 6 bases from V and 6 bases from J, with 14 bases in between. This CDR3 has 14 residues. For the CDR3, the DNA is TGTGCCAGCTCCGAAAGGCGGGCCTCCGGGGAGCTGTTTTTT. Its protein product is CASSERRASGELFF. Full variable domain (rest looked up from reference TRBV18 and TRBJ2-2): NAGVMQNPRHLVRRRGQEARLRCSPMKGHSHVYWYRQLPEEGLKFMVYLQKENIIDESGMPKERFSAEFPKEGPSILRIQQVVRGDSAAYFCASSERRASGELFFGEGSRLTVL.

The chain couples TRBV28 to TRBJ2-5; D possibly corresponds to TRBD1 (6 bases). The CDR3 is 16 amino acids. Trimming took 3 bases from V and 3 from J, leaving 17 bases between them. The germline V gene has CDR1 MDHEN and CDR2 SYDVKM. The CDR3 DNA sequence: TGTGCCAGCAGTTTTGAGACCACAGCAGGGGAAGAGACCCAGTACTTC. Translating gives CASSFETTAGEETQYF.

The rearrangement uses TRBV19 and TRBJ2-2; TRBD1 agrees at 7 bases. Trimming at V came to 6 bases and at J to 4 bases, leaving 11 bases not matched to a gene. Looked up from germline, CDR1 is LNHDA and CDR2 is SQIVND (reference sequence). The CDR3 runs to 16 residues. CDR3 sequence reads: CASSYRGDGPTGELFF. DNA for the CDR3: TGTGCCAGTAGCTACAGGGGAGATGGTCCCACCGGGGAGCTGTTTTTT.

This clone was recorded only once. The genes are TRBV4-1 and TRBJ2-1; D perhaps matches TRBD2 (6 bases). The V and J ends lost 9 bases and 7 bases respectively, with 13 bases between them. Germline-derived CDR1 and CDR2 are MGHRA and YSYEKL. The CDR3 is 12 residues long. CDR3 sequence (DNA): TGCGCCAGTCGGGACTTAGTTAATGAGCAGTTCTTC. It codes for CASRDLVNEQFF.

This clone has just a few counts. The gene calls are TRBV15 and TRBJ2-1, with 10 bases that match TRBD2. V dropped 3 bases and J dropped 7; count of bases not matched to a gene: 15. This CDR3 contains 18 residues. CDR1 and CDR2 (germline): LNHNV, YYDKDF (reference sequence). The CDR3 bases are TGTGCCACCAGCAGGTTCGGGGGGAGAGCGGGAGGGGAAAATGAGCAGTTCTTC. As protein: CATSRFGGRAGGENEQFF.